This is a list of T cell receptor beta chains from one sample in a study of blood T cell repertoires in COVID-19. TCRdb keeps only in-frame clones here, not all; method: immunoSEQ multiplex PCR. The repertoire holds around 220,000 clones, with around 88% as singletons. Material for sequencing was PBMCs or T cells enriched from blood (not recorded which). Source of these receptors: a woman between 50 and 59 years old with acute COVID-19. Both conserved end residues are part of each CDR3.

TRBV3-1/TRBV3-2 | 17 | CASSQPSGTGSSSPLHF
TRBV7-3 | 15 | CASSSSGRRPNEQFF
TRBV5-1 | 14 | CASRTGQVYNEQFF
TRBV5-6 | 17 | CASSLGIGTKFWSPLHF
TRBV21-1 | 17 | CASSNLGTPEGNQPQHF
TRBV11-1 | 14 | CASSLGTSRYEQYF
TRBV6-5 | 15 | CASILDNRGGEKLFF
TRBV9 | 14 | CASSLGGGPETQYF
TRBV4-1 | 17 | CASSQDHRPGETDTQYF
TRBV10-3 | 12 | CASSRVDSPLHF
TRBV7-2 | 15 | CASSSGTGNYNEQFF
TRBV5-1 | 15 | CASSLGPGIRDGYTF
TRBV19 | 15 | CASNLGRGFTDTQYF
TRBV5-1 | 16 | CASSLSGVYSYNEQFF
TRBV6-9 | 16 | CASISHLSGRVQEQYF
TRBV5-1 | 15 | CASSRGQGDYNEQFF
TRBV5-1 | 14 | CASSPRQGFYEQYF
TRBV2 | 14 | CASSEQGGSYEQYF
TRBV19 | 15 | CASSLQDRAHQPQHF
TRBV28 | 13 | CASSTGQVREAFF
TRBV30 | 14 | CAWSSLESPGGYTF
TRBV5-4 | 14 | CASSPGGGNYGYTF
TRBV19 | 13 | CASSNQGNQPQHF
TRBV6-5 | 14 | CASSNWGGYNEQFF
TRBV5-1 | 14 | CASSLASRRNEQFF
TRBV7-9 | 16 | CASSLFGSRQATEAFF
TRBV28 | 14 | CASTEDGSSYEQYF
TRBV18 | 11 | CASSLHYEQYF
TRBV5-6 | 13 | CASSLDTEETQYF
TRBV7-8 | 16 | CASSSTGGLSNQPQHF
TRBV28 | 14 | CASSNPGRSYEQYF
TRBV19 | 15 | CASSPHEGRVMGYTF
TRBV18 | 18 | CASSTTAGGLQRGGEQYF
TRBV14 | 12 | CASSQSGAEAFF
TRBV3-1/TRBV3-2 | 12 | CASSFLSYEQYF
TRBV19 | 16 | CASSSIQGGSYNEQFF
TRBV3-1/TRBV3-2 | 16 | CASSPLSGKGGETQYF